This TCR beta chain is from a study of cytomegalovirus exposure and HLA in healthy donors. Study outcomes and limitations: Indistinguishability led to the exclusion of some V segments, TRBV6-2 and TRBV6-3 included.

The PCR used 60 Vbeta and 13 Jbeta primers. Method: immunoSEQ multiplex PCR; TCRdb's copy keeps in-frame clones and lacks some. The data hold roughly 160,000 clones, with 79% observed a single time. Comments on this clone: Its antigen remains unknown.

The CDR3 spans 15 residues. J is TRBJ2-5 and V is TRBV21-1; the table gives TRBD1 as D, unverified against the DNA. TRBV21-1 has pseudogene status. The clonotype was recovered from a man aged 40-50 years in good health and CMV-seronegative. Sequenced input: PBMCs. The CDR3 DNA reads as TGTGCCAGCAGGATCCCTGGGGCTTTAGGGGAGACCCAGTACTTC. It yields the protein CASRIPGALGETQYF.